This T cell receptor (beta chain) was identified during a study of cytomegalovirus exposure and HLA in healthy donors (dated by TCRdb to about 2017). General notes on the study: In an earlier analysis of roughly 500 of the donors, 276 Gb of sequence data and 117 million unique TCR beta sequences from approximately 180 million T cells were reported. Genome-wide SNP genotypes for about 55% of the 666 donors were used in a later genetic analysis, which treated that subset as a discovery cohort. Typing coverage varied by locus: roughly 629-640 donors for A, B, C, DRB1 and DQB1; roughly 560 for DQA1; approximately 610 for DPA1; around 450 for DPB1. In the later analysis, no new phenotypic data were used to find candidate immune exposures; instead, reliance was placed on TCR beta sequences and their occurrence across donors. All discovery cohort repertoires had been generated using a single sequencing platform. In a later analysis, previously published TCR beta repertoires from about 640 donors were re-analyzed and high-resolution HLA genotyping was added so that TCR occurrence patterns could be studied. The study combined high-throughput TCR immunosequencing, statistical association of individual TCRs with disease status, and machine learning to predict cytomegalovirus infection status. Among almost 400 genotyped donors of the cohort, an average of approximately 240,000 unique TCR beta nucleotide sequences were sequenced per donor, 15% to 20% of them non-productive. Using immunosequencing, the study profiled T cell repertoires from some 670 subjects and related those repertoires to cytomegalovirus serostatus. Of the 398 genotyped donors, approximately 82% fell in the genetic ancestry cluster associated with self-reported Caucasian donors. In addition to the first cohort of roughly 700 subjects, a separate validation cohort of 120 different subjects was used. Both class I and class II loci were covered by HLA typing, at four-digit resolution. Roughly 300 gigabases of sequencing data and around 90 million unique TCR sequences made up an early release that covered 640 HLA-typed donors. The study aimed to test whether signatures of past pathogen exposure could be identified by cataloging public T cell receptors. To decide whether each TCR beta V gene segment behaved as functional or pseudogenic, an earlier analysis of nearly 600 of the donors relied on high-throughput TCR beta sequencing. Donor age, sex, ethnicity and CMV serostatus were compiled alongside the repertoire data. Because of strong linkage in the cohort, 5 or 6 DR-DQ haplotypes were treated as single units for association and clustering. Study-wide conclusions, independent of this receptor: Linkage disequilibrium might explain the correlated functional status among segregating V segments, but an unknown experimental factor could not be excluded. Roughly 17 rarely observed V segments, including chromosome 9 orphons, were excluded from the earlier analysis of about 610 of the donors because counts were too low. In an earlier analysis of 450 to 750 of the donors, most TCR beta V segments appeared in productive rearrangements about 87% or about 30% of the time, broadly matching IMGT annotations. Because HLA typing was unavailable for some donors at each locus, only the typed subset was used in association tests. In a later genetic analysis, a missense DCLRE1C variant was associated with V-gene and J-gene trimming of TCR beta chains, and the association was replicated in an independent cohort. Specific HLA alleles were associated with around 18,000 TCR beta sequences at a false discovery rate of 0.05 in a later analysis. CMV serostatus was the only immune exposure information available for the cohort. In this cohort, only TCR beta chains were sequenced, and detectable features were limited by the absence of alpha or paired-chain data. In the study, some 160 TCR beta chains were listed as associated with cytomegalovirus. In a later analysis, most CMV-associated TCR beta chains were found to appear HLA-restricted, with HLA associations seemingly driven largely by CMV exposure. When HLA alleles, especially DR and DQ, strongly co-occurred, attributing TCR associations to individual alleles was difficult. In a later analysis, several top co-occurrence clusters were reported to appear linked to parvovirus B19, influenza, CMV and Epstein-Barr virus. According to a later genetic analysis, donors in an Asian-associated ancestry cluster had fewer N-insertions in productive TCRs than the approximately 690-donor mean. A later analysis found that HLA-associated TCR beta chains were more clonally expanded and had lower generation probabilities than equally common non-associated chains. In both the original and validation cohorts, the classifier was reported to diagnose cytomegalovirus status with high specificity and sensitivity. According to a later analysis, TCR association rates differed among HLA loci, with DRB1 alleles showing the most associated TCRs and HLA-C alleles showing the fewest. The authors suggested that the approach could potentially be extended to other disease states and immunological phenotypes. Sequencing depth was assumed to be roughly uniform across donors in the presence/absence analyses, though that assumption may not hold. A cluster of highly shared sequence variants was judged likely to be a technical artifact of the sequencing pipeline. A further reported finding was that TCR beta sequences accurately predicted the HLA-A and HLA-B alleles for most subjects in the first cohort. Because the 87-base-pair reads could not distinguish some IMGT-functional V segments, including TRBV6-2 and TRBV6-3, those segments were excluded. A few of the identified cytomegalovirus-associated TCR beta chains were confirmed in vitro to be specific for cytomegalovirus antigens. While some public TCRs were present in many individuals, most TCR sequences turned up only very rarely across donors.

The protocol used for the library was the immunoSEQ multiplex PCR assay. For the multiplex PCR, a mixture combining 60 forward primers for TCR Vbeta segments and 13 reverse primers for TCR Jbeta segments was used. Amplification of the CDR3 region of rearranged TCR beta genes was performed with a multiplex PCR assay on genomic DNA. The amplified TCR beta libraries were sequenced on the Illumina HiSeq System as 87-base-pair reads. The published analysis was carried out like this. A later analysis tallied around 80 million unique TCR beta chains across the 600 to 700 repertoires, and some 10 million of those chains were shared by two or more donors. Raw reads were error-corrected and collapsed into unique sequences by a nearest-neighbor algorithm in which closely related sequences were merged to remove PCR and sequencing errors. To assign V, D and J gene segments, CDR3 sequences were aligned to IMGT reference sequences. Each retained sequence needed at least a six-nucleotide match to both a V gene segment and a J gene segment. A rearrangement counted as productive if the CDR3 had no stop codons and remained in frame with V and J, and every other rearrangement counted as non-productive. Following IMGT convention, CDR3 was defined as the stretch from the second conserved V-encoded cysteine up to the conserved J-encoded phenylalanine. The earlier analysis of about 610 of the donors excluded sequences that lacked an unambiguous match to a single V gene segment. An earlier analysis of just under 600 of the donors called V segments functional above 56.7% productive rearrangements and segregating when the between-donor standard deviation exceeded 5%. A statistical classification framework was developed to diagnose cytomegalovirus status using the catalog of TCR beta chain sequences. In a later analysis, TCR nucleotide sequences were compared against IMGT/GENE-DB human TR gene sequences so that V and J genes could be assigned. In a later analysis, CDR3 sequences and most-parsimonious VDJ recombination scenarios were assigned using the TCRdist pipeline. In a later analysis, each TCR beta chain was defined by its CDR3 amino acid sequence together with its V-gene family, and reads without a unique V-gene family were excluded. In a later analysis, 450 to 600 highly shared, low-generation-probability nucleotide sequences were removed to address suspected cross-contamination and a sequencing artifact. In a later analysis, a clonal expansion index was calculated for each public chain from normalized within-repertoire ranks of inferred template counts. Generation probabilities in a later analysis came from a VDJ recombination model fitted to out-of-frame rearrangements, and those results were checked against IGoR. In a later analysis, TCR-TCR, TCR-HLA and TCR-CMV co-occurrence was scored with hypergeometric tests, and a repertoire-size bias correction was applied to TCR pairs. To estimate false discovery rates, a later analysis permuted the HLA or CMV assignments 20 times. A later analysis grouped co-occurring TCRs with DBSCAN, adding TCRdist sequence similarity when clustering within HLA-allele-positive subsets. Co-occurrence clustering excluded repertoires with fewer than 30,000 or more than 120,000 public chains, plus five with anomalous nucleotide sharing. TCRdb mirrors the immuneACCESS table, restricted to in-frame sequences. Some clones are absent from its copies; in checked studies, under half trace to an unresolved V gene, and the reason for the others is unknown. V and J calls and clone size follow that table, whereas D and trimming were derived from the DNA. The sample table holds 55,000 to 70,000 clones, of which more than 80% were seen once. Jointly, the top ten make up less than 2.5% of the sample.

Regarding this clone: Which antigen it targets is not known. No base-level quality is on record; no much larger clone is a single base apart.

The cohort was made up of 666 healthy bone marrow donors. At the time of sampling, every cohort member was nominally healthy, though immune exposures that went unrecorded were likely present. The donor tested CMV seronegative and was one of the 352 seronegative cohort members. Every donor gave a peripheral blood sample, and the peripheral blood mononuclear cells from that sample were used for TCR beta sequencing. Genomic DNA extraction from the blood cell samples was performed with the Qiagen DNeasy Blood Extraction Kit. V loses 7 bases of germline sequence and J loses 3 bases, and the interval between the two ends is 12 bases. The CDR3 contains 14 residues, cysteine and phenylalanine counted. Only the CDR3 part of the read is kept: 42 bases, read in frame from the first base. The CDR1 and CDR2 encoded by the germline V gene (reference sequence) are LNHDA and SQIVND.

The source of this sequence is a young woman in good health and CMV-seronegative. The V and J segments used are TRBV19 and TRBJ1-4; TRBD1 could be the D gene, as 6 bases match. Sequencing input: PBMCs. In nucleotides, the sequence is TGTGCCAGTACGCGGGGGCCGGCTAATGAAAAACTGTTTTTT. Its protein is CASTRGPANEKLFF.